This is a list of T cell receptor beta chains from one sample in a study of shared clonotypes between healthy human individuals. TCRdb's table, derived via immunoSEQ multiplex PCR, lists solely in-frame clones and lacks some. The table has roughly 1 million clones, about four fifths seen once. The sample taken for sequencing was memory CD4+ T cells from PBMCs. The receptor set was obtained from a man aged 18 to 30 in good health. Some clones in this sample may be carry-over from other donors' samples. CDR3s include the opening cysteine and the closing phenylalanine or tryptophan. A D gene is named only where the DNA matches it firmly. Rows give clone size only sometimes, using once, few, many, or a class for an expanded clone.

CDR3nt: TGTGCCAGCAGTTTCGCTGGGGCCAACGTCCTGACTTTC
CDR3aa: CASSFAGANVLTF
len: 13
j_gene: TRBJ2-6
abundance: NA
d_gene: NA
v_gene: TRBV7-3

CDR3nt: TGCGCCAGCAGCTTGTTTCGGGAAGAGACCCAGTACTTC
CDR3aa: CASSLFREETQYF
len: 13
j_gene: TRBJ2-5
abundance: NA
d_gene: NA
v_gene: TRBV5-1

CDR3nt: TGTGCCAGCCAGCGATCAGGGGGAGATTACTACACCTTC
CDR3aa: CASQRSGGDYYTF
len: 13
j_gene: TRBJ1-2
abundance: few
d_gene: TRBD1
v_gene: TRBV25-1

CDR3nt: TGTGCCACCAGCGCCGGAATCAATCAGCCCCAGCATTTT
CDR3aa: CATSAGINQPQHF
len: 13
j_gene: TRBJ1-5
abundance: NA
d_gene: NA
v_gene: TRBV15

CDR3nt: TGTGCCTGGAGTACACGGAGTGAAAAACTGTTTTTT
CDR3aa: CAWSTRSEKLFF
len: 12
j_gene: TRBJ1-4
abundance: many
d_gene: NA
v_gene: TRBV30

CDR3nt: TGTGCCAGTAGAGGCCGACTCCAGGAGCGGGCCAAAAACATTCAGTACTTC
CDR3aa: CASRGRLQERAKNIQYF
len: 17
j_gene: TRBJ2-4
abundance: once
d_gene: NA
v_gene: TRBV19

CDR3nt: TGTGCCAGCAGTTCACACCCCGGCGTGAACACCGGGGAGCTGTTTTTT
CDR3aa: CASSSHPGVNTGELFF
len: 16
j_gene: TRBJ2-2
abundance: NA
d_gene: NA
v_gene: TRBV28

CDR3nt: TGTGCCAACCGGGGGAGTGGTTTAACTGAAGCTTTCTTT
CDR3aa: CANRGSGLTEAFF
len: 13
j_gene: TRBJ1-1
abundance: once
d_gene: NA
v_gene: TRBV21-1

CDR3nt: TGTGCCAGCAGCTTAGGTACAGGGGAAAACTATGGCTACACCTTC
CDR3aa: CASSLGTGENYGYTF
len: 15
j_gene: TRBJ1-2
abundance: NA
d_gene: TRBD1
v_gene: TRBV7-9

CDR3nt: TGCGCCAGCAGCTTGTTGCGGGAGGGACCCTCTGGGGCCAACGTCCTGACTTTC
CDR3aa: CASSLLREGPSGANVLTF
len: 18
j_gene: TRBJ2-6
abundance: NA
d_gene: TRBD2
v_gene: TRBV5-1

CDR3nt: TGTGCCAGCAGCAGGGGACAGGGCCAAATCGGAGGCTACACCTTC
CDR3aa: CASSRGQGQIGGYTF
len: 15
j_gene: TRBJ1-2
abundance: NA
d_gene: TRBD1
v_gene: TRBV7-9

CDR3nt: TGTGCCAGCAGTGAGTGGGGGACAGCCAGCTACGAGCAGTACTTC
CDR3aa: CASSEWGTASYEQYF
len: 15
j_gene: TRBJ2-7
abundance: few
d_gene: TRBD1
v_gene: TRBV6-1

CDR3nt: TGTGCCAGCAGCCAAGGCGATCAGCCCCAGCATTTT
CDR3aa: CASSQGDQPQHF
len: 12
j_gene: TRBJ1-5
abundance: NA
d_gene: NA
v_gene: TRBV6-6

CDR3nt: TGTGCCAGCAGCTCTCAAGCACTTAATGAAAAACTGTTTTTT
CDR3aa: CASSSQALNEKLFF
len: 14
j_gene: TRBJ1-4
abundance: few
d_gene: NA
v_gene: TRBV9

CDR3nt: TGCGCCAGCAGCTTGGGGCCCCGAGCGGGCAACACAGATACGCAGTATTTT
CDR3aa: CASSLGPRAGNTDTQYF
len: 17
j_gene: TRBJ2-3
abundance: NA
d_gene: NA
v_gene: TRBV5-1

CDR3nt: TGTGCCAGCAGCGTAGGGTACCAGCCCCAGCATTTT
CDR3aa: CASSVGYQPQHF
len: 12
j_gene: TRBJ1-5
abundance: NA
d_gene: NA
v_gene: TRBV9

CDR3nt: TGTGCCAGCAGCGAGGCGGGACGGTCCTACGAGCAGTACTTC
CDR3aa: CASSEAGRSYEQYF
len: 14
j_gene: TRBJ2-7
abundance: NA
d_gene: NA
v_gene: TRBV9

CDR3nt: TGTGCCAGCAGTGAATATGGCGAACGCCGCAATGAGCAGTTCTTC
CDR3aa: CASSEYGERRNEQFF
len: 15
j_gene: TRBJ2-1
abundance: few
d_gene: NA
v_gene: TRBV6-1

CDR3nt: TGTGCCAGCGACCGGGACAGGGGTGGGGAAAAACTGTTTTTT
CDR3aa: CASDRDRGGEKLFF
len: 14
j_gene: TRBJ1-4
abundance: NA
d_gene: TRBD1
v_gene: TRBV5-4

CDR3nt: TGTGCCAGCAGCTTCACGGGAGCGGGAGAGACCCAGTACTTC
CDR3aa: CASSFTGAGETQYF
len: 14
j_gene: TRBJ2-5
abundance: few
d_gene: NA
v_gene: TRBV7-7

CDR3nt: TGTGCCAGCCGGGGGACGGGGGGTTTCGTCGAGCAGTACTTC
CDR3aa: CASRGTGGFVEQYF
len: 14
j_gene: TRBJ2-7
abundance: NA
d_gene: TRBD2
v_gene: TRBV7-2

CDR3nt: TGTGCCAGCAGTTACGGAACAAGCAATCAGCCCCAGCATTTT
CDR3aa: CASSYGTSNQPQHF
len: 14
j_gene: TRBJ1-5
abundance: few
d_gene: NA
v_gene: TRBV6-5

CDR3nt: TGTGCCAGCAGTCCGCCGGGACAGGGAGAAAAACTGTTTTTT
CDR3aa: CASSPPGQGEKLFF
len: 14
j_gene: TRBJ1-4
abundance: NA
d_gene: TRBD1
v_gene: TRBV27

CDR3nt: TGTGCCAGTAGTATAGGCGGTAGCGGCTCCTACAATGAGCAGTTCTTC
CDR3aa: CASSIGGSGSYNEQFF
len: 16
j_gene: TRBJ2-1
abundance: few
d_gene: NA
v_gene: TRBV19

CDR3nt: TGTGCCAGCAGCTTAACCGGGACACTGAACGGCGAGCAGTACTTC
CDR3aa: CASSLTGTLNGEQYF
len: 15
j_gene: TRBJ2-7
abundance: NA
d_gene: NA
v_gene: TRBV7-2

CDR3nt: TGTGCCAGCAGTTCACAGGGGGCAGTTGGGACCCAGTACTTC
CDR3aa: CASSSQGAVGTQYF
len: 14
j_gene: TRBJ2-5
abundance: NA
d_gene: TRBD1
v_gene: TRBV27

CDR3nt: TGTGCCAGCAGCTTAGTTACAGGGGGCGTCACTGAAGCTTTCTTT
CDR3aa: CASSLVTGGVTEAFF
len: 15
j_gene: TRBJ1-1
abundance: few
d_gene: TRBD1
v_gene: TRBV7-2

CDR3nt: TGTGCCAGCAGCAAAGAGCCTAGGGTGTGGGAGACCCAGTACTTC
CDR3aa: CASSKEPRVWETQYF
len: 15
j_gene: TRBJ2-5
abundance: few
d_gene: NA
v_gene: TRBV21-1

CDR3nt: TGTGCCAGCAGACGAAAAAGTAGCGGGAACACCGGGGAGCTGTTTTTT
CDR3aa: CASRRKSSGNTGELFF
len: 16
j_gene: TRBJ2-2
abundance: few
d_gene: NA
v_gene: TRBV28

CDR3nt: TGCGCCAGCAGCCATAACGACAGGTATGGCTACACCTTC
CDR3aa: CASSHNDRYGYTF
len: 13
j_gene: TRBJ1-2
abundance: once
d_gene: NA
v_gene: TRBV4-1

CDR3nt: TGTGCCTGGAGTTTACGGCTCGGGGACGGGGCCCAGTACTTC
CDR3aa: CAWSLRLGDGAQYF
len: 14
j_gene: TRBJ2-5
abundance: few
d_gene: NA
v_gene: TRBV30

CDR3nt: TGCCCCGGGGGGCCGGTTAGCGGGAGACTTTACTTATACGAGCAGTACTTC
CDR3aa: CPGGPVSGRLYLYEQYF
len: 17
j_gene: TRBJ2-7
abundance: NA
d_gene: TRBD2
v_gene: TRBV7-3

CDR3nt: TGTGCCAGCAGAACCAGGGGGAACGAGCAGTACTTC
CDR3aa: CASRTRGNEQYF
len: 12
j_gene: TRBJ2-7
abundance: NA
d_gene: TRBD1
v_gene: TRBV27

CDR3nt: TGCGCCAGCAGCATCGGGACAGGGGGTAACGAGCAGTACTTC
CDR3aa: CASSIGTGGNEQYF
len: 14
j_gene: TRBJ2-7
abundance: NA
d_gene: TRBD1
v_gene: TRBV5-1

CDR3nt: TGTGCCAGTAGTACGTCGAACACCGGCAGAAGCTATGGCTACACCTTC
CDR3aa: CASSTSNTGRSYGYTF
len: 16
j_gene: TRBJ1-2
abundance: NA
d_gene: NA
v_gene: TRBV19

CDR3nt: TGTGCCAGTAGTTTCCCCGGGCGGCATGGCTACACCTTC
CDR3aa: CASSFPGRHGYTF
len: 13
j_gene: TRBJ1-2
abundance: NA
d_gene: NA
v_gene: TRBV19

CDR3nt: TGTGCCAGCAGCTTCCGGCAGGGGGGCTACAATGAGCAGTTCTTC
CDR3aa: CASSFRQGGYNEQFF
len: 15
j_gene: TRBJ2-1
abundance: NA
d_gene: NA
v_gene: TRBV7-3

CDR3nt: TGTGCCAGCAGTTTCCACCCCCGACGGAGGGGTGGCTACACCTTC
CDR3aa: CASSFHPRRRGGYTF
len: 15
j_gene: TRBJ1-2
abundance: NA
d_gene: NA
v_gene: TRBV28

CDR3nt: TGTGCCAGCAGCTTGGCCGGGGGAGTGGATGGCTACACCTTC
CDR3aa: CASSLAGGVDGYTF
len: 14
j_gene: TRBJ1-2
abundance: once
d_gene: NA
v_gene: TRBV5-6